This T cell receptor (beta chain) derives from a study of cytomegalovirus exposure and HLA in healthy donors. General study results and limits: TCR beta V- and J-gene trimming was later associated with a missense DCLRE1C variant.

The germline gives CDR1 KGHSH, CDR2 LQKENI. Trimming took 4 bases from V and 9 from J; bases not matched to a gene: 6. The CDR3 is 14 amino acids. This clone has just a few counts. The antigen is unknown. 13 Jbeta primers and 60 Vbeta primers were used for the PCR. Authors' processing steps: In a later analysis, approximately 80 million unique TCR beta chains included roughly 11 million shared by two or more donors. Libraries were prepared by immunoSEQ multiplex PCR; TCRdb keeps only in-frame clonotypes and omits some of them. V and J calls and clone size are given by that table; D and trimming were obtained from the DNA. The data show 110,000 or so clones, 74% seen once.

This receptor was taken from a woman between 40 and 55 years old in good health and CMV-seropositive. The sequencing sample was made of PBMCs. The V and J genes are TRBV18 and TRBJ1-6; 7 bases line up with TRBD1. The CDR3 loop reads CASSQDRKGSPLHF. CDR3 DNA: TGTGCCAGCTCACAGGACAGGAAAGGTTCACCCCTCCACTTT.